This T cell receptor beta chain stems from a study of cytomegalovirus exposure and HLA in healthy donors. The V end was cut by 4 bases, the J end by 0 bases, with 11 bases between. This CDR3 has 15 amino acids. Germline V gene lookup returns CDR1 SGHRS and CDR2 YFSETQ. A multiplex PCR was run with 60 Vbeta primers and 13 Jbeta primers. Using immunoSEQ multiplex PCR, the repertoire was profiled, and TCRdb retains in-frame clones only, with some absent. The sample contains some 120,000 clones, 81% of which appear only once. The chain recombines TRBV5-1 with TRBJ2-1; D possibly corresponds to TRBD2 (5 bases). This clonotype originated in a woman aged 25 to 39 in good health and CMV-seronegative. Sequencing used PBMCs. CDR3 region: CASSKQRSSYNEQFF. DNA of the CDR3: TGCGCCAGCAGCAAGCAGCGGAGCTCCTACAATGAGCAGTTCTTC.